This T cell receptor (beta chain) originates from a study of blood T cells in healthy people across ages. Together with a sample-barcoded 5' primer, a J-beta primer mix was included in a second PCR lasting 7 to 11 cycles. In TCRdb, the 5' RACE reads were re-called with MiXCR into one record per CDR3 protein. Of about 1.8 million distinct CDR3 sequences in the sample, just under 50% were seen once. Study-level points and caveats: When one million T cells were used, diversity estimates were thought to be underestimates. Both naive CD4+ cell counts and diversity were greater in long-lived donors than in aged donors. TCR beta diversity, measured per million T cells, fell in a roughly linear way with age.

This CDR3 is built from 14 residues. CDR1 and CDR2 from the germline V gene are MNHEY and SVGEGT. Of note for this clonotype: Its antigen is not known.

Each sample gave at least 7 million isolated PBMCs. Material for sequencing was blood. The chain is built from TRBV6-2 or TRBV6-3 and TRBJ2-7, with 8 nucleotides matching TRBD2. The J call may be wrong; the DNA end is better matched by TRBJ2-5. This receptor was identified in a woman aged 40 to 50 in good health. CDR3 loop: CASSYGAGVETQYF. CDR3 DNA sequence: TGTGCCAGCAGTTACGGAGCGGGGGTGGAGACCCAGTACTTC.